Described below is a single T cell receptor (beta chain) sequence and its context. The data stem from a study of blood T cell repertoires in COVID-19. From germline, CDR1 is SGHRS and CDR2 YFSETQ. Trimming removed 0 bases at V and 8 bases at J, with 9 bases between. This CDR3 is 13 amino acids long. The data were produced by immunoSEQ multiplex PCR, yet TCRdb's version contains in-frame clones alone and is incomplete. This sample yields 250,000 or so clones, of which approximately 85% are seen a single time; around 6.3% belongs to the top ten. The rearrangement links TRBV5-1 to TRBJ2-1; tentatively, D is TRBD2 (5 bases). Sequenced material: PBMCs or T cells enriched from blood (not recorded which). The receptor was derived from a woman in her 50s who had been exposed to COVID-19. The CDR3 reads CASSLGLRDEQFF. The CDR3 DNA reads TGCGCCAGCAGCTTGGGACTAAGGGATGAGCAGTTCTTC.